The rows below give T cell receptor beta chains drawn from one sample of a study of cytomegalovirus exposure and HLA in healthy donors. The data were produced by immunoSEQ multiplex PCR, yet TCRdb's version contains in-frame clones alone and is incomplete. This table has about 150,000 clones, approximately 60% appearing once. The specimen sequenced was PBMCs. These receptors came from a woman aged 55-69 years in good health and CMV-seropositive. Each CDR3 is given with its conserved first and last residue. The D gene is left open where the match is weak. Where a row states a size, it is once, few, many or the class of an expanded clone; other rows omit it.

clone_size d_call j_call v_call cdr3_aa cdr3_nt
once . TRBJ2-3 TRBV5-1 CASSLQSFPTSTDTQYF TGCGCCAGCAGCTTGCAAAGTTTCCCTACTAGCACAGATACGCAGTATTTT
. TRBD1 TRBJ1-1 TRBV7-9 CASSLEGTGGTEAFF TGTGCCAGCAGCTTAGAAGGGACAGGGGGAACTGAAGCTTTCTTT
. . TRBJ1-1 TRBV6-5 CASSYSYTAMNTEAFF TGTGCCAGCAGTTACTCGTATACTGCGATGAACACTGAAGCTTTCTTT
few . TRBJ2-5 TRBV30 CAWSVGGFRQETQYF TGTGCCTGGAGTGTAGGCGGGTTTCGGCAAGAGACCCAGTACTTC
. . TRBJ1-1 TRBV10-2 CASSDLIKGTALLTEAFF TGCGCCAGCAGTGACTTGATTAAAGGGACTGCCCTTCTCACTGAAGCTTTCTTT
few . TRBJ2-3 TRBV10-3 CAISDREADTQYF TGTGCCATCAGTGACAGGGAGGCAGATACGCAGTATTTT
. . TRBJ1-5 TRBV28 CASSLNRGQPQHF TGTGCCAGCAGTTTGAATCGGGGACAGCCCCAGCATTTT
. TRBD2 TRBJ2-7 TRBV5-1 CASSLGYGGLAGSEQYF TGCGCCAGCAGCTTGGGTTATGGTGGACTAGCGGGTAGCGAGCAGTACTTC
. TRBD2 TRBJ2-3 TRBV15 CATSRDGLAGIDTQYF TGTGCCACCAGCAGAGATGGGCTAGCGGGAATAGATACGCAGTATTTT
. TRBD1 TRBJ1-3 TRBV9 CASSYTGGTGNTIYF TGTGCCAGCAGTTATACAGGGGGCACTGGAAACACCATATATTTT
once . TRBJ1-4 TRBV6-4 CASSPREKLFF TGTGCCAGCAGTCCCCGTGAAAAACTGTTTTTT
once TRBD2 TRBJ2-1 TRBV29-1 CSVEAREGNNEQFF TGCAGCGTCGAAGCGCGGGAGGGTAATAATGAGCAGTTCTTC
. TRBD1 TRBJ2-1 TRBV7-9 CASSSKTTGAYNEQFF TGTGCCAGCAGCTCCAAGACGACAGGGGCCTACAATGAGCAGTTCTTC
. . TRBJ1-5 TRBV7-9 CASSRRGGVDQPQHF TGTGCCAGCAGCCGCCGCGGGGGAGTCGATCAGCCCCAGCATTTT
few . TRBJ1-1 TRBV28 CAGQRGWNTEAFF TGTGCCGGCCAGAGGGGGTGGAACACTGAAGCTTTCTTT
. TRBD1 TRBJ1-4 TRBV5-1 CASSLGQGGEKLFF TGCGCCAGCAGCTTGGGACAGGGGGGTGAAAAACTGTTTTTT
. . TRBJ1-1 TRBV19 CASSIVETMNTEAFF TGTGCCAGTAGTATAGTGGAGACGATGAACACTGAAGCTTTCTTT
. TRBD1 TRBJ1-4 TRBV30 CAWSLTGANEKLFF TGTGCCTGGAGCCTGACAGGGGCAAATGAAAAACTGTTTTTT
. . TRBJ2-7 TRBV28 CASSFVDRTYEQYF TGTGCCAGCAGTTTCGTAGACAGAACCTACGAGCAGTACTTC
. TRBD1 TRBJ1-4 TRBV7-2 CASSLGHRGTEKLFF TGTGCCAGCAGCTTAGGTCACAGGGGGACTGAAAAACTGTTTTTT
. TRBD1 TRBJ2-2 TRBV7-2 CASSMGQGDTGELFF TGTGCCAGCAGCATGGGACAGGGAGACACCGGGGAGCTGTTTTTT
. . TRBJ1-1 TRBV27 CASSLFGSVNTEAFF TGTGCCAGCAGTTTATTCGGCAGCGTGAACACTGAAGCTTTCTTT
. . TRBJ2-2 TRBV7-3 CASSFTNNNGELFF TGTGCCAGCAGCTTTACTAATAATAACGGGGAGCTGTTTTTT
. . TRBJ1-2 TRBV7-3 CASSVRGTDTVDGYTF TGTGCCAGCAGCGTTCGCGGGACGGATACGGTGGATGGCTACACCTTC
. . TRBJ1-1 TRBV19 CASSRHGHENTEAFF TGTGCCAGTAGCAGGCACGGACATGAGAACACTGAAGCTTTCTTT
few . TRBJ2-2 TRBV6-5 CASRSTGELFF TGTGCCAGCCGGTCGACCGGGGAGCTGTTTTTT
. . TRBJ1-4 TRBV7-9 CASSLKGATNEKLFF TGTGCCAGCAGCTTAAAAGGGGCAACTAATGAAAAACTGTTTTTT
. TRBD2 TRBJ2-7 TRBV7-2 CASSLIGGGRASGSYEQYF TGTGCCAGCAGCTTAATTGGTGGCGGGAGGGCCTCAGGATCATACGAGCAGTACTTC
. . TRBJ2-1 TRBV4-1 CASSQGTTDYNEQFF TGCGCCAGCAGCCAAGGTACGACAGACTACAATGAGCAGTTCTTC
few TRBD1 TRBJ2-5 TRBV5-8 CASSLGTGGLQETQYF TGTGCCAGCAGCTTAGGGACAGGGGGCCTCCAAGAGACCCAGTACTTC
once TRBD2 TRBJ2-1 TRBV7-8 CASGGLALFF TGTGCCAGCGGGGGACTAGCGCTGTTCTTC
. TRBD1 TRBJ1-4 TRBV28 CASSSQGRDLKLFF TGTGCCAGCAGTTCACAGGGGCGCGATTTGAAACTGTTTTTT
. TRBD2 TRBJ2-1 TRBV11-3 CASSLAGLAGFNKQFF TGTGCCAGCAGCTTGGCCGGACTAGCGGGATTCAATAAGCAGTTCTTC
. . TRBJ2-1 TRBV5-4 CASSPQDYNEQFF TGTGCCAGCAGCCCTCAGGACTACAATGAGCAGTTCTTC
. TRBD1 TRBJ1-4 TRBV7-2 CASSLEGQGRGNEKLFF TGTGCCAGCAGCTTAGAGGGACAGGGAAGGGGTAATGAAAAACTGTTTTTT
. . TRBJ1-5 TRBV5-6 CASSLSNQPQHF TGTGCCAGCAGCTTGTCGAATCAGCCCCAGCATTTT
few . TRBJ2-3 TRBV2 CASSARGRELRSDTQYF TGTGCCAGCAGCGCCCGGGGGCGGGAGTTACGGTCGGATACGCAGTATTTT